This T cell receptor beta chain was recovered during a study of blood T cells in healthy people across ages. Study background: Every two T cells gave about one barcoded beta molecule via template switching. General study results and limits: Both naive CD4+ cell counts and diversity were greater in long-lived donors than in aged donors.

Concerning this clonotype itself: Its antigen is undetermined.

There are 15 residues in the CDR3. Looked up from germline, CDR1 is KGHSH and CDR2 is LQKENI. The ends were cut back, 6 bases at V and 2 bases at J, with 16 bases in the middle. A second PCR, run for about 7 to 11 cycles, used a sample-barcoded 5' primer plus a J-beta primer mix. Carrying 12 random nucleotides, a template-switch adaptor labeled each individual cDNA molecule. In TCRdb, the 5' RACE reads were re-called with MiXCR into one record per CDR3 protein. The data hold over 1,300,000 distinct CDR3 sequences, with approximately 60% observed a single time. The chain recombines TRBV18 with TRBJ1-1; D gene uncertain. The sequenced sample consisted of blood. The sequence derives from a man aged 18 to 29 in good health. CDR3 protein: CASSPERDGNTEAFF. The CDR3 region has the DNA TGTGCCAGCTCCCCCGAGCGGGATGGTAACACTGAAGCTTTCTTT. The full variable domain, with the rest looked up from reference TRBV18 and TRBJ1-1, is NAGVMQNPRHLVRRRGQEARLRCSPMKGHSHVYWYRQLPEEGLKFMVYLQKENIIDESGMPKERFSAEFPKEGPSILRIQQVVRGDSAAYFCASSPERDGNTEAFFGQGTRLTVV.